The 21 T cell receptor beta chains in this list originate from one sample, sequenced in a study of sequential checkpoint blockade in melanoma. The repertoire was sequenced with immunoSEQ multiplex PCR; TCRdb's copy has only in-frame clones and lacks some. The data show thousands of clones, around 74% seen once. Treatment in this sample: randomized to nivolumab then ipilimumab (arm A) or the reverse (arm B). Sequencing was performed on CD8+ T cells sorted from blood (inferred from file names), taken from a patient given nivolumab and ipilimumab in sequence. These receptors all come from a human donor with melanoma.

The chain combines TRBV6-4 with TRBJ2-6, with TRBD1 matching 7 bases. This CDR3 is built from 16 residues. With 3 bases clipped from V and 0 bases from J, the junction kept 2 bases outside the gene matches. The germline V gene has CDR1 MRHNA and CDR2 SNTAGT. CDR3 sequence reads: CASSEGGTSGANVLTF. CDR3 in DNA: TGTGCCAGCAGTGAAGGGGGCACCTCTGGGGCCAACGTCCTGACTTTC.

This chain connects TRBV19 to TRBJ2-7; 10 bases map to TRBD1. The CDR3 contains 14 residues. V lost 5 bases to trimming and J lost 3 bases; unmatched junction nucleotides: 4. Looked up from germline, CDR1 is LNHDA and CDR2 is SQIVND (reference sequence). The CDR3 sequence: CASSPGQGGYEQYF. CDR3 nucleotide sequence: TGTGCCAGTAGTCCCGGACAGGGGGGCTACGAGCAGTACTTC.

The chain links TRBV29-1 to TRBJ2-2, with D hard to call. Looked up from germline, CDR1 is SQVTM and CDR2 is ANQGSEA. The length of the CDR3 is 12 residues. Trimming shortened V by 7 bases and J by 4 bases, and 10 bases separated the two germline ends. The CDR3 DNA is TGCAGCGCCTCCTCCCGCACCGGGGAGCTGTTTTTT. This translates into CSASSRTGELFF.

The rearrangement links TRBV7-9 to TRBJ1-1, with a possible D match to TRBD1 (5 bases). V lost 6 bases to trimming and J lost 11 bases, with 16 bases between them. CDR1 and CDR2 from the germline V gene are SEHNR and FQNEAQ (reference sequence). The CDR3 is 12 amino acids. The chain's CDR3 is CASSLAGLEAFF. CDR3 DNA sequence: TGTGCCAGCAGTCTGGCAGGGTTGGAGGCTTTCTTT. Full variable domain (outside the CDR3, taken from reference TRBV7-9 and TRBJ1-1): DTGVSQNPRHKITKRGQNVTFRCDPISEHNRLYWYRQTLGQGPEFLTYFQNEAQLEKSRLLSDRFSAERPKGSFSTLEIQRTEQGDSAMYLCASSLAGLEAFFGQGTRLTVV.

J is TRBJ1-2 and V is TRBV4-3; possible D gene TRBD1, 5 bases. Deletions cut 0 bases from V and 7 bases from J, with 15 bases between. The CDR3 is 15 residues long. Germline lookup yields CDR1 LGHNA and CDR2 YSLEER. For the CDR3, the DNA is TGCGCCAGCAGCCAAGAGAAGCAGGGCGGGGGTGGCTACACCTTC. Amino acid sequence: CASSQEKQGGGGYTF.

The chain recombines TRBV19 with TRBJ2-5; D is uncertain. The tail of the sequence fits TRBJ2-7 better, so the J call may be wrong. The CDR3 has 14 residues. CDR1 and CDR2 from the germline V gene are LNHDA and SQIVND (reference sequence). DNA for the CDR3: TGTGCCAGTAGTATAGGGTCTCTCTCCTACGAGCAGTACTTC. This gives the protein CASSIGSLSYEQYF.

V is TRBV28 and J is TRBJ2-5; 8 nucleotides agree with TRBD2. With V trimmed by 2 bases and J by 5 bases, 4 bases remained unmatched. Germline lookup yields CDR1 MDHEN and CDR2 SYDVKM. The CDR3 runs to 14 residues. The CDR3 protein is CASSLGAGVETQYF. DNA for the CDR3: TGTGCCAGCAGTTTAGGAGCGGGAGTGGAGACCCAGTACTTC.

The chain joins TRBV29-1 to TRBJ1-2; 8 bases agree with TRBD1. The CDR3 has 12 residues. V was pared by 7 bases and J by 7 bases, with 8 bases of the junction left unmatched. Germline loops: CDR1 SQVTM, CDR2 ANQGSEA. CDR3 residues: CSAEQGDFGYTF. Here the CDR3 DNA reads TGCAGCGCCGAACAGGGGGATTTTGGCTACACCTTC. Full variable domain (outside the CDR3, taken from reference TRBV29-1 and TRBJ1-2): SAVISQKPSRDICQRGTSLTIQCQVDSQVTMMFWYRQQPGQSLTLIATANQGSEATYESGFVIDKFPISRPNLTFSTLTVSNMSPEDSSIYLCSAEQGDFGYTFGSGTRLTVV.

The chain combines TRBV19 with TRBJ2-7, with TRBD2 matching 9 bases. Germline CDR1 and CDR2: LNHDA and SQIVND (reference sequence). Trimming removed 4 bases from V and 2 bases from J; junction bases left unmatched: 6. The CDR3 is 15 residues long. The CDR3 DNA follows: TGTGCCAGTAGTAATCGACTAGCGGCTACCTACGAGCAGTACTTC. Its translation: CASSNRLAATYEQYF. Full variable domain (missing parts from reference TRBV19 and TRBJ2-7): DGGITQSPKYLFRKEGQNVTLSCEQNLNHDAMYWYRQDPGQGLRLIYYSQIVNDFQKGDIAEGYSVSREKKESFPLTVTSAQKNPTAFYLCASSNRLAATYEQYFGPGTRLTVT.

In DNA, the CDR3 is TGTGCCAGCACCGACAGGGGTGGTTCCTACGAGCAGTACTTC. Amino acids: CASTDRGGSYEQYF. V and J are TRBV6-1 and TRBJ2-7; 8 nucleotides match TRBD1. The CDR3 extends over 14 amino acids. V was pared by 7 bases and J by 1 base, with 6 bases of the junction left unmatched. Germline V gene data show CDR1 as MNHNS and CDR2 as SASEGT.

Here the CDR3 DNA reads TGTGCCAGCAGTTTACGGGCGGGGTACAATGAGCAGTTCTTC. This translates into CASSLRAGYNEQFF. The chain recombines TRBV27 with TRBJ2-1, with D perhaps TRBD2 (6 bases). Germline CDR1 MNHEY, CDR2 SMNVEV (reference sequence). V lost 2 bases to trimming and J lost 4 bases, with 9 bases between them. The CDR3 length is 14 residues.

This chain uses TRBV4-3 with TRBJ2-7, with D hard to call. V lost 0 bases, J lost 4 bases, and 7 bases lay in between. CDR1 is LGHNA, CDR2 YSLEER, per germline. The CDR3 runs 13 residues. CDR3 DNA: TGCGCCAGCAGCCAAGACGTTTTTTACGAGCAGTACTTC. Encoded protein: CASSQDVFYEQYF.

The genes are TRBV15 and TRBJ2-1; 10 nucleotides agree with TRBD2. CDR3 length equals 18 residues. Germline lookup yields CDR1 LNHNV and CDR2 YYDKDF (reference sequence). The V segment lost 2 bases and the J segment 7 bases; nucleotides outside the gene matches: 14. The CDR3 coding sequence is TGTGCCACCAGCAGACGTATCAGGGGGACTAGCGCAGGGAATGAGCAGTTCTTC. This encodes CATSRRIRGTSAGNEQFF.

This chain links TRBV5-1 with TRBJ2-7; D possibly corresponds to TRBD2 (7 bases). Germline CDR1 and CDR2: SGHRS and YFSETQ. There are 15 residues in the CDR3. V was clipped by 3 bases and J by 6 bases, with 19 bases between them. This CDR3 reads CASSSGGGSPPEQYF. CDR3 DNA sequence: TGCGCCAGCAGCTCTGGGGGCGGGAGTCCCCCCGAGCAGTACTTC.

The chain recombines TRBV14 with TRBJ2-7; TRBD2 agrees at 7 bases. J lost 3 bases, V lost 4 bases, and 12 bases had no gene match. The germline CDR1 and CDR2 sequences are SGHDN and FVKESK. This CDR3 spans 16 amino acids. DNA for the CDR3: TGTGCCAGCAGCCTTGTAGGCGGCGGGAGCCTCTACGAGCAGTACTTC. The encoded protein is CASSLVGGGSLYEQYF. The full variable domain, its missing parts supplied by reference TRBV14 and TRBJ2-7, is EAGVTQFPSHSVIEKGQTVTLRCDPISGHDNLYWYRRVMGKEIKFLLHFVKESKQDESGMPNNRFLAERTGGTYSTLKVQPAELEDSGVYFCASSLVGGGSLYEQYFGPGTRLTVT.

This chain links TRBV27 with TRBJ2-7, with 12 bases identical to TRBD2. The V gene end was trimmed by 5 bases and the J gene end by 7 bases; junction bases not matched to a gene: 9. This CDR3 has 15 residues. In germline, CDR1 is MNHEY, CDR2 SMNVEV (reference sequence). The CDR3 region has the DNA TGTGCCAGCAGTCGGTTCCTTGGACTAGCGGGAGAGCAGTACTTC. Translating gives CASSRFLGLAGEQYF.

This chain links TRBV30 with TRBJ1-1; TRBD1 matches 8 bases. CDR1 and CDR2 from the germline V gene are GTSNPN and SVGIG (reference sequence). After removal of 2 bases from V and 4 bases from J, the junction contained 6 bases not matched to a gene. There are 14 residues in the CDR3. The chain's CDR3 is CAWSKGQGFTEAFF. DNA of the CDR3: TGTGCCTGGAGTAAAGGACAGGGCTTCACTGAAGCTTTCTTT.

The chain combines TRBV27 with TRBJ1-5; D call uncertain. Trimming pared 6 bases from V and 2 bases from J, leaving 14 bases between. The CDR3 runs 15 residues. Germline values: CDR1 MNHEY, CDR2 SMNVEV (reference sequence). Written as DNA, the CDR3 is TGTGCCAGCAGCCTCACGGGAAGTGGCAATCAGCCCCAGCATTTT. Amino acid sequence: CASSLTGSGNQPQHF.

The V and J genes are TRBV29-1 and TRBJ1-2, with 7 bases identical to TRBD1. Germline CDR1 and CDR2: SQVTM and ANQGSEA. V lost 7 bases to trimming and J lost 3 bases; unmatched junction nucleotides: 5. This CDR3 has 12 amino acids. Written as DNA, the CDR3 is TGCAGCGCTGCCGGGACAGACTATGGCTACACCTTC. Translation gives CSAAGTDYGYTF. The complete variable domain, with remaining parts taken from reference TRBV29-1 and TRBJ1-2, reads SAVISQKPSRDICQRGTSLTIQCQVDSQVTMMFWYRQQPGQSLTLIATANQGSEATYESGFVIDKFPISRPNLTFSTLTVSNMSPEDSSIYLCSAAGTDYGYTFGSGTRLTVV.

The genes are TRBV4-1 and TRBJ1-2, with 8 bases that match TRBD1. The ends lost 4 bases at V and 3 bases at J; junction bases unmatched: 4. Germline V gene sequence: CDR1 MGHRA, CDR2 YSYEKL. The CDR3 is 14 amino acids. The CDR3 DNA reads TGCGCCAGCAGCCCGATGGGACAGGACTATGGCTACACCTTC. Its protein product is CASSPMGQDYGYTF.

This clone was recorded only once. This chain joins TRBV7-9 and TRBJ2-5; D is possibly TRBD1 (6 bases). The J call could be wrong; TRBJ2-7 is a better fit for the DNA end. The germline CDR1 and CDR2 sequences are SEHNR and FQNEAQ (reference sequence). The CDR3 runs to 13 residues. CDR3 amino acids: CASNQGRGYEQYF. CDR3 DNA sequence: TGTGCCAGCAACCAGGGGAGAGGCTACGAGCAGTACTTC.